Sequencing of this T cell receptor beta chain was carried out in a study of T cell responses to AZD1222 COVID-19 vaccine. Study observations and caveats: Females made up more of the donors, who were largely white British, and clonal diversity may have come out too low. Baseline serology detected seropositivity in only five to seven AZD1222 recipients. Vaccine-related CD4 TCRs covered spike, predominating at 160-218 and 743-854.

The method was immunoSEQ multiplex PCR; TCRdb's version includes in-frame clones alone and lacks a portion of them. The sample lists 120,000 to 150,000 clones, around 93% occurring once. Notes on this clone: The antigen remains undetermined.

The origin of this receptor is an adult in good health. The specimen comprised peripheral blood, sampled on day 0 of AZD1222 vaccination.

This CDR3 reads CARWGGGEQYF. CDR3 in DNA: TGTGCCAGATGGGGGGGTGGAGAGCAGTACTTC. V gene TRBV19 combines with J gene TRBJ2-7, with 7 nucleotides matching TRBD2. From germline, CDR1 is LNHDA and CDR2 SQIVND (reference sequence). The CDR3 covers 11 residues. The V segment lost 9 bases and the J segment 7 bases; nucleotides outside the gene matches: 6.